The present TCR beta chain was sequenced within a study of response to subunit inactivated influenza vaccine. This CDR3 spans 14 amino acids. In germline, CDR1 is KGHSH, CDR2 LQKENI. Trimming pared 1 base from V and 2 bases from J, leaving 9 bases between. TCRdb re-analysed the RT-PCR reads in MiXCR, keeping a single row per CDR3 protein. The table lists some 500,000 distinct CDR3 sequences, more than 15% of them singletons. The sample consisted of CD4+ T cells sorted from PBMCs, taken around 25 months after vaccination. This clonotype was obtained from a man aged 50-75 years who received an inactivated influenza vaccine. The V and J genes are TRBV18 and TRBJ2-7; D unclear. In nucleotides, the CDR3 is TGTGCCAGCTCACCACGAGATGCCGCCTACGAGCAGTACTTC. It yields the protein CASSPRDAAYEQYF.